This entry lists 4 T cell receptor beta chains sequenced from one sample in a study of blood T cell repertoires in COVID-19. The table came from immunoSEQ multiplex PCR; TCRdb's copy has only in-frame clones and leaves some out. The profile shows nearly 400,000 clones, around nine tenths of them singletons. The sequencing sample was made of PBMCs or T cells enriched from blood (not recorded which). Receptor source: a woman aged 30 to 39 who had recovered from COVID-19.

The CDR3 reads CASSQESRGRLKETQYF. The CDR3 region has the DNA TGTGCCAGCAGCCAAGAGTCTAGGGGGAGACTAAAAGAGACCCAGTACTTC. The V call is TRBV3-1 (or the pseudogene TRBV3-2), the J call TRBJ2-5; tentative D call: TRBD1 (6 bases). V was clipped by 0 bases and J by 3 bases, with 17 bases between them. Germline CDR1 reads LGHDT; CDR2 reads YNNKEL (reference sequence). The CDR3 contains 17 residues.

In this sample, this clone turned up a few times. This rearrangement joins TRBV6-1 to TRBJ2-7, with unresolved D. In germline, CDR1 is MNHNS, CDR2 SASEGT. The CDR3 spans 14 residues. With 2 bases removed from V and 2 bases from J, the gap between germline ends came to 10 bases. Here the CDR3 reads CASSEIAEPYEQYF. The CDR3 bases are TGTGCCAGCAGTGAAATTGCAGAACCCTACGAGCAGTACTTC.

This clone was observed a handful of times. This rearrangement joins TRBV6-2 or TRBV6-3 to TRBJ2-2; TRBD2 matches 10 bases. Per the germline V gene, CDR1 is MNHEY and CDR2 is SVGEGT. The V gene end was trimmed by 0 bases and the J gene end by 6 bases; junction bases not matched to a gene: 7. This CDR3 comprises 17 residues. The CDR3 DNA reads TGTGCCAGCAGTTACTCGAGGCTAGCGGGAGTCCCCGGGGAGCTGTTTTTT. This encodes CASSYSRLAGVPGELFF.

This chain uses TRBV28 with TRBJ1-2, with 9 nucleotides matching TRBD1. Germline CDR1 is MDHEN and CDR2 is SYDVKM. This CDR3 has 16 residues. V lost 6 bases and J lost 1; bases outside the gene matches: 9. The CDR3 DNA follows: TGTGCCAGCAGGGACAGGGGTTCCGTTGTTAACTATGGCTACACCTTC. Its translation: CASRDRGSVVNYGYTF.